This T cell receptor beta chain appears in the sequencing data of a study of T cell changes during pregnancy in multiple sclerosis. Germline V CDR1 and CDR2: SGHDT, YYEEEE. Trimming cost V 4 bases and J 3 bases, with 17 bases left between them. The CDR3 spans 15 residues. Generated by immunoSEQ multiplex PCR, the TCRdb table keeps only in-frame clones and is missing some. The repertoire consists of about 70,000 clones, with roughly 94% occurring once and the leading ten covering 0.58%. Sequenced here: peripheral blood, sampled in the third trimester of pregnancy. This clonotype was sampled from a female donor with multiple sclerosis, enrolled in a pregnancy study. The chain joins TRBV5-6 to TRBJ2-7; D is unresolved. CDR3 nucleotide sequence: TGTGCCAGCAGCCTCGGAACAGTGATGATCTACGAGCAGTACTTC. As protein: CASSLGTVMIYEQYF.